This T cell receptor beta chain was found in a study of T cell repertoires in cytomegalovirus infection. TCRdb passed the reads through MiXCR, listing each CDR3 protein once. The sample has 350,000 to 400,000 distinct CDR3 sequences; roughly 34% are singletons. The CDR3 is 14 amino acids. Losses at the gene ends were 3 bases for V and 5 bases for J; bases not matched to a gene: 6. As concerns this clonotype: The antigen is unknown.

The sequence was collected from a human donor in good health (CMV status not recorded). Some clones in this sample may be carry-over from other donors' samples. The sample in question was cultured PBMCs, obtained from culture after CMV antigen stimulation. The chain has TRBV12-3 or TRBV12-4 and TRBJ1-1; 7 bases fit TRBD1. This chain's CDR3 is CASSFDRVNTEAFF. As DNA, the CDR3 is TGTGCCAGCAGTTTTGACAGGGTTAATACTGAAGCTTTCTTT.